Listed here are 18 T cell receptor beta chains from one sample, sequenced in a study of cytomegalovirus exposure and HLA in healthy donors. The PCR ran on 60 Vbeta and 13 Jbeta primers. Libraries were prepared by immunoSEQ multiplex PCR; TCRdb keeps only in-frame clonotypes and omits some of them. The sample lists some 160,000 clones; 80% to 85% were seen once. Source material: PBMCs. All receptors derive from a boy under 10 years old in good health and CMV-seronegative.

The V gene is TRBV18, the J gene TRBJ2-2; 8 bases are a match to TRBD1. The trim removed 1 base at V and 6 bases at J, leaving 4 bases unmatched. CDR1 KGHSH and CDR2 LQKENI come from the germline V gene. CDR3 size: 15 residues. CDR3 protein: CASSPLQQGAGELFF. The CDR3 DNA reads TGTGCCAGCTCACCACTACAACAGGGGGCCGGGGAGCTGTTTTTT.

The V call is TRBV25-1, the J call TRBJ1-1; D gene uncertain. The CDR3 has 11 residues. The germline CDR1 and CDR2 sequences are MGHDK and SYGVNS. The V end was cut by 7 bases, the J end by 7 bases, with 10 bases between. The CDR3 DNA sequence: TGTGCCAGCATAGAGGACTGTGAAGCTTTCTTT. Its translation: CASIEDCEAFF.

The chain has TRBV10-3 and TRBJ2-7; 7 nucleotides align to TRBD2. The V and J ends lost 9 bases and 0 bases, in that order; junction bases with no gene match: 11. CDR3 length: 15 residues. The germline V gene encodes CDR1 ENHRY and CDR2 SYGVKD. CDR3 in amino acids: CAITAAGQSSYEQYF. DNA for the CDR3: TGTGCCATAACCGCAGCGGGGCAGAGCTCCTACGAGCAGTACTTC.

The chain carries TRBV5-1 and TRBJ1-1, with 10 bases fitting TRBD1. J was trimmed by 5 bases and V by 4 bases; bases with no gene match: 8. CDR3 length: 15 residues. The germline gives CDR1 SGHRS, CDR2 YFSETQ. CDR3 in DNA: TGCGCCAGCAGCACCCTTAGGACAGGGGGAACTGAAGCTTTCTTT. Translated: CASSTLRTGGTEAFF.

The genes are TRBV28 and TRBJ2-1, with 13 bases identical to TRBD2. This CDR3 spans 17 amino acids. CDR1 is MDHEN and CDR2 is SYDVKM in the germline V gene. V dropped 3 bases and J dropped 9; count of bases not matched to a gene: 11. As DNA, the CDR3 is TGTGCCAGCAGTTTGAGACAAGGACTAGCGGGAGTAGGTGAGCAGTTCTTC. Its protein is CASSLRQGLAGVGEQFF.

V is TRBV4-2 and J is TRBJ2-7, with a weak D call TRBD2 (5 bases). This CDR3 is built from 16 residues. V lost 0 bases and J 6 bases, leaving 18 bases between the germline ends. The germline V gene has CDR1 LGHNA and CDR2 YNFKEQ. CDR3 sequence reads: CASSQDPLVALAEQYF. Written as DNA, the CDR3 is TGTGCCAGCAGCCAAGATCCACTAGTCGCCCTCGCCGAGCAGTACTTC.

This clone was observed once. The CDR3 here is CASSIAPGLRETQYF. The CDR3 DNA sequence: TGTGCCAGTAGTATAGCGCCAGGGCTAAGGGAGACCCAGTACTTC. The rearrangement joins TRBV19 to TRBJ2-5; D is perhaps TRBD1 (5 bases). The CDR3 length is 15 residues. The V gene lost 1 base and the J gene lost 5 bases, with 14 bases spanning the gap. CDR1 is LNHDA and CDR2 is SQIVND in the germline V gene (reference sequence).

CDR3 in DNA: TGCGCCAGCAGCCAAGAAGGGCGGAGGGGCGCGGAGACCCAGTACTTC. Translating gives CASSQEGRRGAETQYF. The rearrangement joins TRBV4-1 to TRBJ2-5, with D possibly matching TRBD2 (6 bases). The germline V gene encodes CDR1 MGHRA and CDR2 YSYEKL. V lost 0 bases and J 5 bases, leaving 16 bases between the germline ends. This CDR3 is 16 amino acids long.

The chain is built from TRBV27 and TRBJ2-3, with 10 bases identical to TRBD2. The CDR3 has 16 amino acids. J was trimmed by 5 bases and V by 5 bases; bases with no gene match: 10. The V gene's germline CDR1 is MNHEY and CDR2 SMNVEV (reference sequence). DNA of the CDR3: TGTGCCAGCAGTCCGAAACTAGCGGGACTACGAGATACGCAGTATTTT. It is translated as CASSPKLAGLRDTQYF.

This chain connects TRBV7-9 to TRBJ1-1; the D gene is possibly TRBD1 (6 bases). V lost 5 bases to trimming and J lost 3 bases, with 16 bases between them. The CDR3 sequence is 15 residues long. The germline V gene encodes CDR1 SEHNR and CDR2 FQNEAQ (reference sequence). CDR3 in amino acids: CASSVYRDKDTEAFF. DNA of the CDR3: TGTGCCAGCAGCGTCTACAGGGACAAGGACACTGAAGCTTTCTTT.

The chain couples TRBV5-1 to TRBJ2-7; D may be TRBD1 (5 bases). Trimming removed 0 bases from V and 5 bases from J, with 15 bases in between. Germline V gene data show CDR1 as SGHRS and CDR2 as YFSETQ. This CDR3 contains 15 residues. CDR3 coding DNA: TGCGCCAGCAGCTTGGTTGCAGGGATCGGCGACGAGCAGTACTTC. It encodes CASSLVAGIGDEQYF.

This chain joins TRBV9 and TRBJ2-7, with D unresolved. The CDR3 sequence is 14 residues long. V dropped 1 base and J dropped 3 bases, with 11 bases sitting between them. Germline values: CDR1 SGDLS, CDR2 YYNGEE. The DNA of the CDR3 is TGTGCCAGCAGCGTAATCCTGGAGAACTACGAGCAGTACTTC. Protein sequence: CASSVILENYEQYF.

V gene TRBV11-3 combines with J gene TRBJ2-6; 7 bases are shared with TRBD1. Germline-derived CDR1 and CDR2 are SGHNT and YENEEA. With V trimmed by 2 bases and J by 2 bases, 9 bases remained unmatched. CDR3 length equals 18 residues. This CDR3 reads CASSLIATQGAGANVLTF. CDR3 in DNA: TGTGCCAGCAGCTTAATCGCGACCCAGGGGGCTGGGGCCAACGTCCTGACTTTC.

The gene calls are TRBV27 and TRBJ2-1, with D possibly matching TRBD1 (5 bases). This CDR3 is 12 amino acids long. The V end was cut by 2 bases, the J end by 9 bases, with 8 bases between. The germline V gene has CDR1 MNHEY and CDR2 SMNVEV (reference sequence). CDR3 nucleotide sequence: TGTGCCAGCAGTTTAAAAGGGGTTGAGCAGTTCTTC. Translation gives CASSLKGVEQFF.

V is TRBV29-1 and J is TRBJ2-7, with D maybe TRBD1 (5 bases). Germline CDR1 is SQVTM and CDR2 is ANQGSEA. Trimming removed 0 bases from V and 3 bases from J, with 12 bases in between. The CDR3 is made up of 14 amino acids. DNA for the CDR3: TGCAGCGTTGAAGAAACAGGTCTCGGCTACGAGCAGTACTTC. Its translation: CSVEETGLGYEQYF.

As regards this clone: A junction end diverges from the germline sequence, so it may reflect a read error. The CDR3 loop reads CSSSSGTKPLHF. The CDR3 DNA reads as TGTTCCAGCAGCTCCGGGACAAAGCCCCTCCACTTT. The rearrangement uses TRBV7-9 and TRBJ1-6; D may be TRBD1 (6 bases). This CDR3 contains 12 residues. Germline V gene lookup returns CDR1 SEHNR and CDR2 FQNEAQ (reference sequence).

This clone has a single count. The chain uses TRBV5-4 and TRBJ2-1, with D possibly matching TRBD2 (6 bases). The ends were cut back, 3 bases at V and 0 bases at J, with 16 bases in the middle. CDR1 is SGHNT, CDR2 YYREEE, per germline (reference sequence). This CDR3 is 17 amino acids long. The CDR3 DNA reads TGTGCCAGCAGCTCCAGGCTAAGGCGGGACTCCTACAATGAGCAGTTCTTC. This codes for CASSSRLRRDSYNEQFF.

The chain employs TRBV6-6 and TRBJ2-1; maybe TRBD1 (6 bases). Germline-derived CDR1 and CDR2 are MNHNY and SVGAGI (reference sequence). The V end lost 6 bases, the J end lost 4 bases, and 10 bases lay between the germline ends. The CDR3 extends over 13 amino acids. The CDR3 sequence is CASRDGQYNEQFF. DNA of the CDR3: TGTGCCAGCAGGGACGGACAGTACAATGAGCAGTTCTTC.